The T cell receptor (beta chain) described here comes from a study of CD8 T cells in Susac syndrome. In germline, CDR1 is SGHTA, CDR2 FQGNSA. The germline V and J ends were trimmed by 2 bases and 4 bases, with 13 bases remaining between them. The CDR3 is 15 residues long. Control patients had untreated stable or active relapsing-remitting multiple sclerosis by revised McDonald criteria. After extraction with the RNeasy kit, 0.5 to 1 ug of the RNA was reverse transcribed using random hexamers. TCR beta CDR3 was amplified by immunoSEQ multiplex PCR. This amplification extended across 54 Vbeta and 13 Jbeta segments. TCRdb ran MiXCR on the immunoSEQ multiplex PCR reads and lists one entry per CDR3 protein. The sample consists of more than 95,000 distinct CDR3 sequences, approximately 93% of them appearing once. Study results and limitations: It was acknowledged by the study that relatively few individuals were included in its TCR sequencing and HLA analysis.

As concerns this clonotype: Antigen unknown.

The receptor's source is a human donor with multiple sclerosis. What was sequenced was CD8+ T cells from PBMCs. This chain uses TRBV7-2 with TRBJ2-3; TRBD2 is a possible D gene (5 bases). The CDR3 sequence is CASSLLTHGADTQYF. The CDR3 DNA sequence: TGTGCCAGCAGCTTATTGACCCACGGGGCAGATACGCAGTATTTT.